Listed below are T cell receptor beta chains from one sample, sequenced in a study of early T cells in non-severe SARS-CoV-2 infection. TCRdb itself ran the 5' RACE reads through MiXCR, one entry per CDR3 protein. The table lists 35,000 to 45,000 distinct CDR3 sequences, around 6.1% of them singletons, with under 25% in the top ten. This specimen consisted of whole blood, obtained at baseline. The receptor set was obtained from an adult who was a healthcare worker with PCR-confirmed SARS-CoV-2 infection or an uninfected control (not recorded which). Both conserved end residues are part of each CDR3. Each record gives: D gene, J gene, V gene, clone size, CDR3 DNA, CDR3 protein. D genes are given only for firm matches. The size field is filled for only some rows; it gives once, few, many or a size class.

>TRBD1|TRBJ2-7|TRBV9|few
TGTGCCAGCAGCCCCGAGGGCGACAGGGCCTACGAGCAGTACTTC
CASSPEGDRAYEQYF
>TRBD1|TRBJ2-1|TRBV28|many
TGTGCCAGCAGTTTTCCTCCGGGACAGGGGGCACGGGTTAGTAATGAGCAGTTCTTC
CASSFPPGQGARVSNEQFF
>.|TRBJ1-2|TRBV6-6|few
TGTGCCAGCAGTTACGAAGGCGGGAGATATGGCTACACCTTC
CASSYEGGRYGYTF
>.|TRBJ2-3|TRBV3-1|few
TGTGCCAGCAGTTCCCAGGGTAAGACAGATACGCAGTATTTT
CASSSQGKTDTQYF
>.|TRBJ2-7|TRBV28|many
TGTGCCAGTCGGGGGGCGGGCGACGCTTTCGAGCAGTACTTC
CASRGAGDAFEQYF
>TRBD1|TRBJ2-7|TRBV28|.
TGTGCCAGCAGCTCCACCGGGACAGGGTCCTACGAGCAGTACTTC
CASSSTGTGSYEQYF
>.|TRBJ2-7|TRBV4-1|many
TGCGCCAGCAGCCAAGTATTGGGGACGGGCAACTACGAGCAGTACTTC
CASSQVLGTGNYEQYF
>TRBD2|TRBJ2-7|TRBV7-8|many
TGTGCCAGCAGCCCCCTAGCGGGAGAGAGCGAGCAGTACTTC
CASSPLAGESEQYF
>.|TRBJ2-1|TRBV11-2|few
TGTGCCAGCAGTTCCCTGAGGGGGTCCTACAATGAGCAGTTCTTC
CASSSLRGSYNEQFF
>.|TRBJ1-1|TRBV6-5|.
TGTGCCAGCAGTTATCGAGGGCCGAACACTGAAGCTTTCTTT
CASSYRGPNTEAFF
>.|TRBJ2-5|TRBV7-3|few
TGTGCCAGCAGCTTAAATAGCATGGAGACCCAGTACTTC
CASSLNSMETQYF
>.|TRBJ1-4|TRBV4-2|many
TGTGCCAGCAGCCAAGATCCGGGACCAAATGAAAAACTGTTTTTT
CASSQDPGPNEKLFF
>TRBD1|TRBJ2-1|TRBV12-3/TRBV12-4|.
TGTGCCAGCAGACGGATAGGGACAGACAATGAGCAGTTCTTC
CASRRIGTDNEQFF
>TRBD2|TRBJ2-1|TRBV7-2|many
TGTGCCAGCAGCGAGGGACTAGCGGGGTCCAAGCAGTTCTTC
CASSEGLAGSKQFF
>.|TRBJ2-2|TRBV20-1|.
TGCAGTGCTAGAGATCGGAAAGCGTTCAACACCGGGGAGCTGTTTTTT
CSARDRKAFNTGELFF
>.|TRBJ1-2|TRBV19|many
TGTGCCAGTAGTAATTCCGGTGGCTATGGCTACACCTTC
CASSNSGGYGYTF
>.|TRBJ1-2|TRBV30|few
TGTGCCTGGAGCCAACGCGAGGGACACAAGACCTATGGCTACACCTTC
CAWSQREGHKTYGYTF
>.|TRBJ2-5|TRBV7-9|few
TGTGCCAGCAGCTTAGGGGTAACAGGAGGAGAGACCCAGTACTTC
CASSLGVTGGETQYF
>TRBD2|TRBJ2-1|TRBV20-1|few
TGCAGTGCTAGTCCTAGCGGGAGTTTGAATGAGCAGTTCTTC
CSASPSGSLNEQFF
>.|TRBJ2-1|TRBV11-2|many
TGTGCCAGCACCATGGGACCGCCGCACAATGAGCAGTTCTTC
CASTMGPPHNEQFF
>TRBD2|TRBJ2-1|TRBV6-6|.
TGTGCCAGCACCTTAGCGGGAGGGCCCTACAATGAGCAGTTCTTC
CASTLAGGPYNEQFF
>.|TRBJ1-2|TRBV19|few
TGTGCCAGTTCTCCGGGACCTAACTATGGCTACACCTTC
CASSPGPNYGYTF
>TRBD1|TRBJ1-1|TRBV9|many
TGTGCCAGCAGCGTGGGGACAGGGGCCGAATCCACTGAAGCTTTCTTT
CASSVGTGAESTEAFF
>.|TRBJ2-1|TRBV20-1|few
TGCAGTGCTAGTCGAGGACCCTCCTACAATGAGCAGTTCTTC
CSASRGPSYNEQFF
>TRBD1|TRBJ1-1|TRBV5-4|.
TGTGCCACCAGCCAGCCCGACAGGGGAATGAACACTGAAGCTTTCTTT
CATSQPDRGMNTEAFF
>TRBD1|TRBJ2-3|TRBV7-2|few
TGTGCCAGCAGGACAGGGAGCACAGATACGCAGTATTTT
CASRTGSTDTQYF
>.|TRBJ2-3|TRBV7-3|.
TGTGCCAGCAGCTTAGGTAGTGGGCGGGATACGCAGTATTTT
CASSLGSGRDTQYF
>.|TRBJ2-7|TRBV3-1|.
TGTGCCAGCAGCCAAGCCCGGCCGACCTACGAGCAGTACTTC
CASSQARPTYEQYF
>.|TRBJ1-5|TRBV20-1|few
TGCAGTGCTAGAGGGCCAGGTAGTCAGCCCCAGCATTTT
CSARGPGSQPQHF
>.|TRBJ1-2|TRBV6-2/TRBV6-3|.
TGTGCCAGCACAAACCCCCCCGTCCGGAATGGCTACACCTTC
CASTNPPVRNGYTF
>.|TRBJ2-1|TRBV9|.
TGTGCCAGCAGCGCCTCCCACCCTATTGATGAGCAGTTCTTC
CASSASHPIDEQFF
>.|TRBJ2-3|TRBV6-1|many
TGTGCCAGCGGGCGACCTAGGTCAGATACGCAGTATTTT
CASGRPRSDTQYF
>.|TRBJ2-2|TRBV24-1|few
TGTGCCACCAGTGATGGGAGACCCGGGACTGTGAACACCGGGGAGCTTTTTTTT
CATSDGRPGTVNTGELFF
>.|TRBJ2-3|TRBV11-2|.
TGTGCCAGCAGCTTAGGGGCTATGCCCCTAGATACGCAGTATTTT
CASSLGAMPLDTQYF
>TRBD2|TRBJ2-4|TRBV24-1|many
TGTGCCACCAGTGACCCGGGACTAGACTCGAACATTCAGTACTTC
CATSDPGLDSNIQYF
>.|TRBJ1-3|TRBV4-3|many
TGCGCCAGCAGCCAAGATGCGTCAGGCCCTGCTGGAAACACCATATATTTT
CASSQDASGPAGNTIYF
>TRBD1|TRBJ2-7|TRBV4-1|few
TGCGCCAGCAGCCAAGGACAGGGGGCGGGCGAGCAGTACTTC
CASSQGQGAGEQYF
>.|TRBJ1-5|TRBV7-2|.
TGTGCCAGCAGCTTAATCTTACGACAGCCCCAGCATTTT
CASSLILRQPQHF
>TRBD1|TRBJ1-4|TRBV7-2|many
TGTGCCACCAACAGGGGTGGGTCTGAAAAACTGTTTTTT
CATNRGGSEKLFF
>.|TRBJ1-6|TRBV11-2|few
TGTGCCAGCAGCTACGACGGCAGAAATTCACCCCTCCACTTT
CASSYDGRNSPLHF
>.|TRBJ1-2|TRBV28|.
TGTGCCAGCAGTTTAGTGACTAGACCCCACTATGGCTACACCTTC
CASSLVTRPHYGYTF
>TRBD1|TRBJ1-5|TRBV28|many
TGTGCCAGCAGTTTATTTTGGGACAGCCATTATCAGCCCCAGCATTTT
CASSLFWDSHYQPQHF
>.|TRBJ2-1|TRBV12-3/TRBV12-4|.
TGTGCCAGCAGTCACCCGGACAGCATTGAGGAGCAGTTCTTC
CASSHPDSIEEQFF
>.|TRBJ2-3|TRBV6-6|.
TGTGCCAGCAGTTACGAGGCAGATACGCAGTATTTT
CASSYEADTQYF
>TRBD1|TRBJ2-7|TRBV20-1|many
TGCAGTGCTAGTCACCGGACAGGCCCGGACGAGCAGTACTTC
CSASHRTGPDEQYF
>.|TRBJ1-5|TRBV9|many
TGTGCCAGCAGCGTGGGAGGAACCAAGCCCCAGCATTTT
CASSVGGTKPQHF
>.|TRBJ1-3|TRBV20-1|many
TGCAGTGCTAGGCAGGGAACAGGAAACACCATATATTTT
CSARQGTGNTIYF
>TRBD2|TRBJ2-3|TRBV12-3/TRBV12-4|many
TGTGCCACCCGGGGGGGCCTAAACCTCCCTACGCAGTATTTT
CATRGGLNLPTQYF
>.|TRBJ1-6|TRBV6-5|few
TGTGCCAGCAGTTACGGGGGTGTACCCCTCCACTTT
CASSYGGVPLHF
>.|TRBJ2-7|TRBV6-2/TRBV6-3|few
TGTGCCAGCAGTTACTCGCGGACGGGGGCAGACTACGAGCAGTACTTC
CASSYSRTGADYEQYF
>.|TRBJ1-2|TRBV24-1|many
TGTGCCACCAGTCAAGGGAACAATGGCTACACCTTC
CATSQGNNGYTF
>TRBD1|TRBJ1-5|TRBV12-3/TRBV12-4|many
TGTGCCAGCAGACCCGGGACAGGGGGTAGTAGCAATCAGCCCCAGCATTTT
CASRPGTGGSSNQPQHF
>TRBD2|TRBJ2-1|TRBV5-1|.
TGCGCCAGCAGCTTGCTAGCGGGATCCGACAATGAGCAGTTCTTC
CASSLLAGSDNEQFF
>TRBD1|TRBJ1-6|TRBV27|few
TGTGCCAGCAGTTTCGGCCATAACAGGGGGAATTCACCCCTCCACTTT
CASSFGHNRGNSPLHF
>.|TRBJ1-3|TRBV9|few
TGTGCCAGCAGCGTAGACGGAGACTCTGGAAACACCATATATTTT
CASSVDGDSGNTIYF
>TRBD2|TRBJ2-2|TRBV12-5|few
TGTGCTAGTGGTTTGACAAGCGGGAGTTACACCGGGGAGCTGTTTTTT
CASGLTSGSYTGELFF
>.|TRBJ1-2|TRBV15|many
TGTGCCACCAGCAGACCGGGGAGTGAGTATGGCTACACCTTC
CATSRPGSEYGYTF